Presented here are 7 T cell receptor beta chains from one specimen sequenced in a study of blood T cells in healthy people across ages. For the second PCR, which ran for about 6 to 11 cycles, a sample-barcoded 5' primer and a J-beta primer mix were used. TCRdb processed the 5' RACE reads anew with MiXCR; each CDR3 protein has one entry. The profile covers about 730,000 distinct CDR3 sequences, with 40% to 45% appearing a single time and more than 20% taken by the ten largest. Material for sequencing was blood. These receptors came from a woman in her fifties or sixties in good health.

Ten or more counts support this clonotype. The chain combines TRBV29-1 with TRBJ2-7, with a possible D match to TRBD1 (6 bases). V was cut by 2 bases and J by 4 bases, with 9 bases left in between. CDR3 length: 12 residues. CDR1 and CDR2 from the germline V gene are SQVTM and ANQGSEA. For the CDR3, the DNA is TGCAGCGTTGAATCAGGGGTGTACGAGCAGTACTTC. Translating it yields CSVESGVYEQYF.

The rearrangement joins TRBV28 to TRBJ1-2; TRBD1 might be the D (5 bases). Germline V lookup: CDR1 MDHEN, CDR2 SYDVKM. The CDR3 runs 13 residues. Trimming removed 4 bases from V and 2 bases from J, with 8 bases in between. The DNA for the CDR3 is TGTGCCAGCAGTTCCCGACAGAACTATGGCTACACCTTC. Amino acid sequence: CASSSRQNYGYTF.

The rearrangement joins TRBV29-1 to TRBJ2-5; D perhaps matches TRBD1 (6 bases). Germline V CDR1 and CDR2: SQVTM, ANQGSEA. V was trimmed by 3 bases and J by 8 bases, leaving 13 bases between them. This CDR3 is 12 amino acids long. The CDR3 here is CSVDGTLSTQYF. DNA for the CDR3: TGCAGCGTTGATGGGACACTCAGCACCCAGTACTTC.

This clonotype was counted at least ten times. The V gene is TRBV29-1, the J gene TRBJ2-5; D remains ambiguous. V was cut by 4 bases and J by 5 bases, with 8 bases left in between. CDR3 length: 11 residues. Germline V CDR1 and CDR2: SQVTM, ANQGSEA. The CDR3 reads CSVVVRETQYF. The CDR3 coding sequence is TGCAGCGTTGTTGTAAGGGAGACCCAGTACTTC.

CDR3 loop: CASSRVQGAFNEQFF. The CDR3 DNA reads TGTGCCAGCTCACGGGTACAGGGGGCTTTCAATGAGCAGTTCTTC. The chain employs TRBV18 and TRBJ2-1; 9 bases agree with TRBD1. V gave up 4 bases and J gave up 6 bases; unmatched junction bases: 7. Germline loops: CDR1 KGHSH, CDR2 LQKENI. The CDR3 has 15 amino acids.

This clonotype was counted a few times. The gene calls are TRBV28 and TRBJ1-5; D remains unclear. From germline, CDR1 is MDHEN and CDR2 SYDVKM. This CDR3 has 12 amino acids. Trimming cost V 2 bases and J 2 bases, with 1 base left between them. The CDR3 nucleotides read TGTGCCAGCAGTTTACGCAATCAGCCCCAGCATTTT. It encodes CASSLRNQPQHF.

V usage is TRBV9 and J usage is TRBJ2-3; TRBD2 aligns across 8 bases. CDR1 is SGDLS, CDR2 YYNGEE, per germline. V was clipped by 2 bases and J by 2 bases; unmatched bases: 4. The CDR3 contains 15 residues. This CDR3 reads CASSVGGGDTDTQYF. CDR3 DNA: TGTGCCAGCAGCGTCGGGGGGGGTGACACAGATACGCAGTATTTT.